This TCR beta chain was captured by sequencing in a study of blood T cell repertoires in COVID-19. Here immunoSEQ multiplex PCR was the method, and the copy in TCRdb shows in-frame clones only, minus some. The data contain under 250,000 clones, over 80% of them seen just once; the ten biggest clones take up 2.5% to 3.5%. This study enrolled people aged about 18 to 100 from roughly 22 US geographic areas. The TCR comes from a woman in her 40s who had been exposed to COVID-19. Sequenced: PBMCs or T cells enriched from blood (not recorded which).

The CDR3 spells CASRAGISSYNSPLHF. As DNA, the CDR3 is TGTGCCAGCAGGGCAGGGATTAGCTCCTATAATTCACCCCTCCACTTT. The gene calls are TRBV2 and TRBJ1-6, with D possibly being TRBD1 (5 bases). The CDR3 sequence is 16 residues long. Trimming removed 6 bases at V and 0 bases at J, with 12 bases between. Germline values: CDR1 SNHLY, CDR2 FYNNEI. Supplemented by reference TRBV2 and TRBJ1-6, the full variable domain reads EPEVTQTPSHQVTQMGQEVILRCVPISNHLYFYWYRQILGQKVEFLVSFYNNEISEKSEIFDDQFSVERPDGSNFTLKIRSTKLEDSAMYFCASRAGISSYNSPLHFGNGTRLTVT.